These 30 T cell receptor beta chains originate from one sample sequenced in a study of blood T cell repertoires in COVID-19. Produced via immunoSEQ multiplex PCR; TCRdb's table is partial and in-frame only. The sample records about 400,000 clones, around 92% being singletons. Sequencing was performed on peripheral blood. These receptors were obtained from a middle-aged man with acute or convalescent COVID-19.

V is TRBV6-2 or TRBV6-3 and J is TRBJ2-7; no reliable D call. The germline V gene has CDR1 MNHEY and CDR2 SVGEGT. V shed 1 base and J shed 4 bases, with 8 bases lying between them. This CDR3 has 13 amino acids. CDR3 loop: CASSYLQTYEQYF. In DNA form, the CDR3 reads TGTGCCAGCAGTTACTTACAGACATACGAGCAGTACTTC.

In this sample, this clone turned up a few times. The chain carries TRBV11-2 and TRBJ2-3, with a possible D match to TRBD2 (6 bases). The V end was cut by 2 bases, the J end by 4 bases, with 16 bases between. Germline loops: CDR1 SGHAT, CDR2 FQNNGV. The CDR3 has 16 residues. The CDR3 loop is CASSLNLGSGADTQYF. The CDR3 region has the DNA TGTGCCAGCAGCTTAAATCTAGGGTCGGGGGCAGATACGCAGTATTTT.

The rearrangement links TRBV10-3 to TRBJ1-1; a weak D match, TRBD1 (5 bases). The CDR3 loop spans 16 amino acids. The V gene's germline CDR1 is ENHRY and CDR2 SYGVKD. The V end lost 3 bases, the J end lost 0 bases, and 14 bases lay between the germline ends. The DNA of the CDR3 is TGTGCCATCAGTGACAGGGCGATGTACTTGAACACTGAAGCTTTCTTT. Translating it yields CAISDRAMYLNTEAFF.

The rearrangement uses TRBV6-5 and TRBJ2-3; 9 positions agree with TRBD2. The J segment lost 6 bases and the V segment lost 10 bases, leaving 14 bases of the junction unmatched. This CDR3 comprises 15 residues. CDR1 and CDR2 (germline): MNHEY, SVGAGI. This chain's CDR3 is CATKGSGGPLDTQYF. CDR3 bases: TGTGCCACCAAAGGTAGCGGGGGCCCCCTGGATACGCAGTATTTT.

The rearrangement links TRBV6-6 to TRBJ2-1, with TRBD2 matching over 9 bases. CDR3 length equals 16 residues. CDR1 and CDR2 (germline): MNHNY, SVGAGI (reference sequence). V was pared by 6 bases and J by 4 bases, with 10 bases of the junction left unmatched. For the CDR3, the DNA is TGTGCCAGCAGAGGGTCTAGCGGGGATTTATACAATGAGCAGTTCTTC. This gives the protein CASRGSSGDLYNEQFF.

The CDR3: CASSFRGGSYYEQYF. The CDR3 DNA follows: TGTGCCAGCAGCTTCCGTGGGGGCTCTTACTACGAGCAGTACTTC. V usage is TRBV5-4 and J usage is TRBJ2-7; weak D call: TRBD1 (6 bases). V lost 2 bases and J lost 3, with 15 bases in between. Germline CDR1 and CDR2: SGHNT and YYREEE (reference sequence). The CDR3 contains 15 residues.

The rearrangement joins TRBV11-2 to TRBJ2-1, with D possibly being TRBD2 (7 bases). This CDR3 contains 15 residues. The V end lost 2 bases, the J end lost 5 bases, and 13 bases lay between the germline ends. Germline V CDR1 and CDR2: SGHAT, FQNNGV. CDR3 nucleotide sequence: TGTGCCAGCAGCTTATCGGGGGGCCTCCACAATGAGCAGTTCTTC. The encoded protein is CASSLSGGLHNEQFF.

This clone has just one count. J is TRBJ2-1 and V is TRBV11-2, with TRBD2 matching 10 bases. The CDR3 is made up of 16 amino acids. The germline V gene encodes CDR1 SGHAT and CDR2 FQNNGV. The V segment lost 5 bases and the J segment 7 bases; nucleotides outside the gene matches: 11. In DNA, the CDR3 is TGTGCCAGCAGCAGTCTAAAGCGGGGGGGGCAGAATGAGCAGTTCTTC. Translation gives CASSSLKRGGQNEQFF.

This CDR3 is CASSVAVRDYGYTF. CDR3 nucleotide sequence: TGTGCCAGCAGCGTAGCCGTCAGGGATTATGGCTACACCTTC. This chain links TRBV9 with TRBJ1-2, with D possibly TRBD1 on 5 matching bases. This CDR3 has 14 residues. V shed 0 bases and J shed 5 bases, with 11 bases lying between them. The germline gives CDR1 SGDLS, CDR2 YYNGEE.

V gene TRBV10-3 combines with J gene TRBJ2-1, with 13 bases identical to TRBD2. V shed 4 bases and J 9 bases; nucleotides not matched to a gene: 3. The CDR3 is made up of 14 amino acids. Germline CDR1 and CDR2: ENHRY and SYGVKD. Written as DNA, the CDR3 is TGTGCCATCAGTGGGACTAGCGGGAGTGGTGAGCAGTTCTTC. It is translated as CAISGTSGSGEQFF.

This clone was observed once. This chain uses TRBV21-1 with TRBJ2-5; the table's TRBD2 call for D was not verified on the DNA. TRBV21-1 has pseudogene status. The length of the CDR3 is 21 residues. This CDR3 is CASSKKALITSGRPMQETQYF. CDR3 bases: TGTGCCAGCAGCAAAAAAGCCCTTATCACTAGCGGGAGGCCGATGCAAGAGACCCAGTACTTC.

In this sample, this clone turned up once. The chain recombines TRBV3-1 (or the pseudogene TRBV3-2) with TRBJ1-2; D remains ambiguous. CDR3 length: 14 residues. CDR1 and CDR2 from the germline V gene are LGHDT and YNNKEL (reference sequence). The V gene lost 0 bases and the J gene lost 4 bases, with 9 bases spanning the gap. The CDR3 DNA follows: TGTGCCAGCAGCCAAGAGGGCAGGCTCTATGGCTACACCTTC. Translated, it gives CASSQEGRLYGYTF.

This clone was seen a handful of times. The chain links TRBV15 to TRBJ2-1; 16 bases agree with TRBD2. CDR1 and CDR2 (germline): LNHNV, YYDKDF (reference sequence). CDR3 length equals 15 residues. The V and J ends lost 3 bases and 15 bases, in that order; junction bases with no gene match: 8. CDR3 bases: TGTGCCACCAGCAGTGGGACTAGCGGGAGGGCCGTTCGGTTCTTC. This gives the protein CATSSGTSGRAVRFF.

J is TRBJ1-1 and V is TRBV27, with 7 bases aligning to TRBD1. This CDR3 region has 15 residues. CDR1 and CDR2 (germline): MNHEY, SMNVEV (reference sequence). V shed 6 bases and J 11 bases; nucleotides not matched to a gene: 18. The CDR3 loop reads CASRSGTEFTKKAFF. In DNA form, the CDR3 reads TGTGCCAGCAGATCCGGGACAGAGTTTACGAAGAAGGCTTTCTTT.

The genes are TRBV2 and TRBJ2-3; 7 bases map to TRBD1. CDR1 SNHLY and CDR2 FYNNEI come from the germline V gene. The CDR3 consists of 15 residues. Trimming at V came to 6 bases and at J to 4 bases, leaving 10 bases not matched to a gene. Written as DNA, the CDR3 is TGTGCCAGCAGAGGGGACAGCGGAACCCCAGATACGCAGTATTTT. Translation: CASRGDSGTPDTQYF.

This clone was observed a few times. The chain couples TRBV28 to TRBJ1-1; D is perhaps TRBD1 (6 bases). V was clipped by 6 bases and J by 1 base, with 12 bases between them. Germline V lookup: CDR1 MDHEN, CDR2 SYDVKM. The CDR3 length is 14 residues. The CDR3 sequence is CASRQTGSNTEAFF. CDR3 in DNA: TGTGCCAGCAGGCAAACAGGGTCGAACACTGAAGCTTTCTTT.

This clone was seen a few times. CDR3 in amino acids: CASSFSRGLPGNTIYF. As DNA, the CDR3 is TGTGCCAGCAGTTTCTCCAGGGGGCTGCCTGGAAACACCATATATTTT. This chain links TRBV16 with TRBJ1-3; TRBD1 agrees at 8 bases. The CDR3 is 16 residues long. The ends lost 6 bases at V and 2 bases at J; junction bases unmatched: 9. From germline, CDR1 is KGHSY and CDR2 FQNENV.

This sequence joins TRBV19 and TRBJ1-2; D is possibly TRBD1 (5 bases). Per the germline V gene, CDR1 is LNHDA and CDR2 is SQIVND (reference sequence). This CDR3 region has 15 residues. Trimming cost V 5 bases and J 0 bases, with 13 bases left between them. The CDR3 sequence: CASSVAGDSNYGYTF. In DNA, the CDR3 is TGTGCCAGTAGTGTCGCGGGGGACTCTAACTATGGCTACACCTTC.

V and J are TRBV29-1 and TRBJ2-3; D is possibly TRBD2 (6 bases). The CDR3 contains 13 residues. V lost 7 bases to trimming and J lost 0 bases, with 11 bases between them. Germline-derived CDR1 and CDR2 are SQVTM and ANQGSEA. This chain's CDR3 is CSAGSGSTDTQYF. CDR3 sequence (DNA): TGCAGCGCTGGGAGCGGGAGCACAGATACGCAGTATTTT.

The chain is built from TRBV2 and TRBJ2-3, with D uncertain. CDR1 is SNHLY, CDR2 FYNNEI, per germline. The CDR3 length is 14 residues. The V end was cut by 3 bases, the J end by 0 bases, with 7 bases between. The CDR3 loop reads CASSDLSSTDTQYF. The CDR3 DNA reads as TGTGCCAGCAGTGACCTATCTAGCACAGATACGCAGTATTTT.

The chain combines TRBV28 with TRBJ2-7, with 9 bases identical to TRBD2. This CDR3 has 13 amino acids. V lost 7 bases, J lost 4 bases, and 5 bases stayed unmatched. CDR1 is MDHEN, CDR2 SYDVKM, per germline. The CDR3 DNA is TGTGCCAGCAAAGCGGGAGGCGTTTACGAGCAGTACTTC. Translating it yields CASKAGGVYEQYF.

This rearrangement joins TRBV6-1 to TRBJ2-7, with a tentative D call TRBD2 (6 bases). The CDR3 has 13 amino acids. Trimming cost V 2 bases and J 5 bases, with 10 bases left between them. Germline V gene data show CDR1 as MNHNS and CDR2 as SASEGT. CDR3 in amino acids: CASSEPGVNEQYF. In DNA form, the CDR3 reads TGTGCCAGCAGTGAACCGGGGGTAAACGAGCAGTACTTC.

The chain carries TRBV5-8 and TRBJ1-3; TRBD1 matches at 7 bases. The CDR3 extends over 17 amino acids. V was pared by 0 bases and J by 3 bases, with 9 bases of the junction left unmatched. Looked up from germline, CDR1 is SGHTS and CDR2 is YDEGEE. The chain's CDR3 is CASSLVLTTGSGNTIYF. CDR3 in DNA: TGTGCCAGCAGCTTGGTCCTGACGACAGGGAGTGGAAACACCATATATTTT. The full variable domain, its missing parts supplied by reference TRBV5-8 and TRBJ1-3, is EAGVTQSPTHLIKTRGQQATLRCSPISGHTSVYWYQQALGLGLQFLLWYDEGEERNRGNFPPRFSGRQFPNYSSELNVNALELEDSALYLCASSLVLTTGSGNTIYFGEGSWLTVV.

This clone was observed a single time. V gene TRBV6-1 combines with J gene TRBJ1-6, with a weak D call TRBD1 (5 bases). V shed 2 bases and J shed 10 bases, with 15 bases lying between them. CDR3 length: 15 amino acids. Germline CDR1 and CDR2: MNHNS and SASEGT. CDR3 DNA: TGTGCCAGCAGTGAACGGTTAGCCGGGGGATCACCCCTCCACTTT. Its translation: CASSERLAGGSPLHF.

This clone was seen more than once but under ten times. The chain employs TRBV7-2 and TRBJ2-3; D possibly corresponds to TRBD2 (6 bases). Trimming shortened V by 1 base and J by 0 bases, and 8 bases separated the two germline ends. Germline assignment: CDR1 SGHTA and CDR2 FQGNSA. The CDR3 is 15 amino acids. The CDR3 spells CASSLGGTSTDTQYF. CDR3 sequence (DNA): TGTGCCAGCAGCTTAGGCGGGACTAGCACAGATACGCAGTATTTT.

The gene calls are TRBV19 and TRBJ1-5; the D gene is possibly TRBD1 (6 bases). This CDR3 comprises 17 residues. Trimming removed 1 base at V and 1 base at J, with 14 bases between. CDR1 LNHDA and CDR2 SQIVND come from the germline V gene (reference sequence). CDR3 sequence: CASSIAPGQPSNQPQHF. In DNA form, the CDR3 reads TGTGCCAGTAGTATAGCGCCCGGACAGCCAAGCAATCAGCCCCAGCATTTT.

J is TRBJ1-1 and V is TRBV11-1; 10 nucleotides agree with TRBD1. The CDR3 spans 15 residues. CDR1 is SGHAT and CDR2 is FQDESV in the germline V gene (reference sequence). V lost 3 bases to trimming and J lost 4 bases; unmatched junction nucleotides: 5. CDR3 nucleotides: TGTGCCAGCAGCTTCGGACAGGGGGGCCGCACTGAAGCTTTCTTT. Translation: CASSFGQGGRTEAFF.

The chain uses TRBV6-6 and TRBJ2-1; 9 bases are shared with TRBD2. Trimming at V came to 5 bases and at J to 7 bases, leaving 9 bases not matched to a gene. CDR1 is MNHNY, CDR2 SVGAGI, per germline (reference sequence). The CDR3 spans 15 residues. The CDR3 nucleotides are TGTGCCAGCAGTCAGCTAGCGGGAAAGGGGAATGAGCAGTTCTTC. It encodes CASSQLAGKGNEQFF.

This clone was observed a single time. The chain combines TRBV4-1 with TRBJ2-1; D may be TRBD1 (6 bases). V was trimmed by 0 bases and J by 2 bases, leaving 17 bases between them. The CDR3 sequence is 18 residues long. CDR1 and CDR2 from the germline V gene are MGHRA and YSYEKL. CDR3 residues: CASSQEAPDRRPYNEQFF. The CDR3 coding sequence is TGCGCCAGCAGCCAAGAGGCCCCTGACAGGCGACCCTACAATGAGCAGTTCTTC.

The J gene is TRBJ2-3, the V gene TRBV7-2, with 10 bases aligning to TRBD1. This CDR3 spans 15 amino acids. V lost 5 bases to trimming and J lost 3 bases; unmatched junction nucleotides: 5. Germline CDR1 and CDR2: SGHTA and FQGNSA. The CDR3 protein is CASSNWDRGTDTQYF. The DNA for the CDR3 is TGTGCCAGCAGCAACTGGGACAGGGGAACAGATACGCAGTATTTT.